This T cell receptor (beta chain) is drawn from a study of T cell responses to AZD1222 COVID-19 vaccine. Here immunoSEQ multiplex PCR was the method, and the copy in TCRdb shows in-frame clones only, minus some. The sample lists 130,000 to 150,000 clones; roughly nine tenths were seen once. V shed 0 bases and J shed 6 bases, with 15 bases lying between them. The germline gives CDR1 LGHNA, CDR2 YNFKEQ. This CDR3 region has 15 residues. The receptor was derived from an adult in good health. This specimen consisted of peripheral blood, obtained on day 0 of AZD1222 vaccination. The chain combines TRBV4-2 with TRBJ2-7; D is possibly TRBD2 (5 bases). The CDR3 loop is CASSQEGEGVSEQYF. CDR3 bases: TGTGCCAGCAGCCAAGAGGGTGAGGGAGTGTCCGAGCAGTACTTC.